This TCR beta chain was documented in a study of T cells expressing NK-cell markers. TCRdb re-called the 5' RACE reads and shows each CDR3 protein once, DNA omitted. The sample holds 300,000 to 450,000 distinct CDR3 sequences. The clonotype comes from a man aged 18-70 years in good health. What was sequenced was blood T cells: a sorted CD56 or NKG2C T cell subset, CD4+ or CD8+ T cells, or bulk PBMC T cells (not recorded which).

CDR3: CASSFQQDGKAFF. This chain joins TRBV5-1 and TRBJ1-1; the D call from TCRdb, TRBD1, cannot be confirmed without DNA. CDR1 SGHRS and CDR2 YFSETQ come from the germline V gene. CDR3 length equals 13 residues.